The sequence of this TCR beta chain was determined in a study of cytomegalovirus exposure and HLA in healthy donors. Looking at the study overall: Of the donors genotyped, approximately 400 in all, 65% to 90% fell in the Caucasian-associated ancestry cluster. Study-wide findings and caveats: Another analysis was done later, and it associated roughly 15,000 TCR beta sequences with HLA alleles at 0.05 false discovery rate. The productive fraction for most TCR beta V segments was about 87% or about 30% in an earlier analysis. TCR beta sequences reportedly predicted most subjects' HLA-A and HLA-B alleles accurately.

On this clone: Its antigen is not known.

A multiplex PCR was run with 60 Vbeta primers and 13 Jbeta primers. The data were produced by immunoSEQ multiplex PCR, yet TCRdb's version contains in-frame clones alone and is incomplete. The table includes roughly 190,000 clones, roughly three quarters detected once. The CDR3 runs 14 residues. Per germline, CDR1 SGDLS and CDR2 YYNGEE. Deletions cut 0 bases from V and 6 bases from J, with 13 bases between. The material sequenced was PBMCs. The chain couples TRBV9 to TRBJ2-7; weak D call: TRBD2 (5 bases). The source is a woman in her late teens or twenties in good health and CMV-seronegative. The CDR3 here is CASSVGSEGGEQYF. For the CDR3, the DNA is TGTGCCAGCAGCGTAGGAAGTGAGGGCGGCGAGCAGTACTTC. Full variable domain (rest looked up from reference TRBV9 and TRBJ2-7): DSGVTQTPKHLITATGQRVTLRCSPRSGDLSVYWYQQSLDQGLQFLIQYYNGEERAKGNILERFSAQQFPDLHSELNLSSLELGDSALYFCASSVGSEGGEQYFGPGTRLTVT.